These 24 T cell receptor beta chains were sequenced from one sample in a study of blood T cell repertoires in COVID-19 (dated by TCRdb to 2018 to 2020). Library prep was done by the immunoSEQ multiplex PCR assay. TCRdb carries this immuneACCESS record with in-frame sequences only. Its versions omit some clonotypes, under half of them owing to an unresolved V gene in the studies checked, with the rest unexplained. This sample has approximately 230,000 clones in its table, and more than 65% of those were observed once. The top ten clonotypes cover about 4% of the sample. Input material: peripheral blood. These receptors came from a woman aged 40 to 49 with active or convalescent COVID-19.

The chain joins TRBV30 to TRBJ1-2; perhaps TRBD1 as D (5 bases). V was trimmed by 4 bases and J by 8 bases, leaving 14 bases between them. Germline V gene sequence: CDR1 GTSNPN, CDR2 SVGIG (reference sequence). The CDR3 has 12 residues. In DNA form, the CDR3 reads TGTGCCTGGACCATAGGGGCAGGCGGCTACACCTTC. The encoded protein is CAWTIGAGGYTF.

The genes are TRBV6-5 and TRBJ2-4; TRBD1 agrees at 9 bases. The CDR3 contains 13 residues. Germline CDR1 is MNHEY and CDR2 is SVGAGI. V lost 6 bases and J lost 6; bases outside the gene matches: 3. CDR3 loop: CASRDRGGNIQYF. The CDR3 DNA sequence: TGTGCCAGCAGAGACAGGGGGGGAAACATTCAGTACTTC.

The rearrangement uses TRBV28 and TRBJ1-5; D gene ambiguous. The CDR3 is made up of 13 amino acids. Trimming stripped 5 bases from V and 6 bases from J, with 11 bases between. Germline assignment: CDR1 MDHEN and CDR2 SYDVKM. The CDR3, as DNA: TGTGCCAGCAGTAAATTCACCGGTCAGCCCCAGCATTTT. Translation: CASSKFTGQPQHF.

This clone was seen more than once but under ten times. The chain uses TRBV28 and TRBJ1-3, with 7 bases aligning to TRBD1. Germline assignment: CDR1 MDHEN and CDR2 SYDVKM. There are 16 residues in the CDR3. V was pared by 4 bases and J by 2 bases, with 8 bases of the junction left unmatched. The CDR3 sequence is CASSSITTGTGNTIYF. In DNA form, the CDR3 reads TGTGCCAGCAGTTCAATCACGACAGGGACTGGAAACACCATATATTTT.

This chain uses TRBV28 with TRBJ2-7, with TRBD1 matching over 12 bases. CDR3 length: 16 amino acids. Trimming removed 10 bases from V and 7 bases from J; junction bases left unmatched: 17. Germline values: CDR1 MDHEN, CDR2 SYDVKM. The CDR3 spells CATLPPTGTGGGEQYV. The DNA for the CDR3 is TGTGCCACCCTCCCTCCTACCGGGACAGGGGGCGGGGAGCAGTACGTC.

This chain connects TRBV6-1 to TRBJ1-5; unclear D gene. The V end was cut by 1 base, the J end by 7 bases, with 2 bases between. The germline V gene encodes CDR1 MNHNS and CDR2 SASEGT. This CDR3 region has 11 residues. The CDR3 nucleotides read TGTGCCAGCAGTGAAGTACAGCCCCAGCATTTT. This translates into CASSEVQPQHF.

The gene calls are TRBV6-5 and TRBJ1-5, with a possible D match to TRBD1 (5 bases). Trimming cost V 0 bases and J 5 bases, with 11 bases left between them. This CDR3 has 15 residues. Germline V gene data show CDR1 as MNHEY and CDR2 as SVGAGI. CDR3 sequence reads: CASSYSNGGDQPQHF. Written as DNA, the CDR3 is TGTGCCAGCAGTTACTCGAATGGGGGGGATCAGCCCCAGCATTTT.

This chain joins TRBV5-4 and TRBJ2-7; 9 positions match TRBD2. Germline CDR1 SGHNT, CDR2 YYREEE (reference sequence). This CDR3 contains 14 residues. The V and J ends lost 3 bases and 4 bases, in that order; junction bases with no gene match: 5. The CDR3 is CASSSMGLAYEQYV. The CDR3 bases are TGTGCCAGCAGCTCTATGGGACTAGCTTACGAGCAGTACGTC.

This clone was picked up many times. This chain links TRBV3-1 (or the pseudogene TRBV3-2) with TRBJ2-3, with D maybe TRBD1 (6 bases). The CDR3 loop spans 16 amino acids. Germline V CDR1 and CDR2: LGHDT, YNNKEL (reference sequence). Trimming cost V 1 base and J 4 bases, with 15 bases left between them. This CDR3 is CASSQGLQQGPDTQYF. CDR3 bases: TGTGCCAGCAGCCAAGGCCTCCAACAGGGTCCAGATACGCAGTATTTT.

Here the CDR3 DNA reads TGTGCCAGCAGTGACTCAGGGCCGAGGCAGCCCCAGCATTTT. It is translated as CASSDSGPRQPQHF. This chain links TRBV2 with TRBJ1-5, with D perhaps matching TRBD1 (5 bases). Per germline, CDR1 SNHLY and CDR2 FYNNEI. Trimming pared 3 bases from V and 7 bases from J, leaving 13 bases between. The CDR3 is made up of 14 amino acids.

The CDR3 here is CASSLTESNYGYTF. CDR3 DNA: TGTGCCAGCTCACTGACGGAGTCTAACTATGGCTACACCTTC. The V call is TRBV18, the J call TRBJ1-2; D unclear. CDR3 length: 14 residues. Germline CDR1 reads KGHSH; CDR2 reads LQKENI. V lost 4 bases and J lost 0, with 9 bases in between.

Here the CDR3 reads CATAGQNTEAFF. Written as DNA, the CDR3 is TGTGCGACGGCGGGGCAGAACACTGAAGCTTTCTTT. The chain combines TRBV30 with TRBJ1-1; weak D call: TRBD1 (5 bases). In germline, CDR1 is GTSNPN, CDR2 SVGIG (reference sequence). CDR3 length: 12 amino acids.

The chain employs TRBV27 and TRBJ2-1, with D possibly TRBD2 on 6 matching bases. The length of the CDR3 is 14 residues. The V end lost 6 bases, the J end lost 4 bases, and 13 bases lay between the germline ends. The germline V gene encodes CDR1 MNHEY and CDR2 SMNVEV (reference sequence). Here the CDR3 DNA reads TGTGCCAGCAGCTCCGGGACTGGGTACAATGAGCAGTTCTTC. Translation gives CASSSGTGYNEQFF.

V is TRBV27 and J is TRBJ1-1, with D perhaps TRBD1 (5 bases). V was clipped by 5 bases and J by 1 base, with 11 bases between them. CDR3 length equals 14 residues. Germline values: CDR1 MNHEY, CDR2 SMNVEV (reference sequence). The CDR3 coding sequence is TGTGCCAGCAGTCCTAGGGGCCCGAACACTGAAGCTTTCTTT. It specifies CASSPRGPNTEAFF.

V is TRBV28 and J is TRBJ1-6; D is possibly TRBD1 (6 bases). The length of the CDR3 is 14 residues. CDR1 MDHEN and CDR2 SYDVKM come from the germline V gene. V was clipped by 5 bases and J by 8 bases, with 13 bases between them. The CDR3 nucleotides read TGTGCCAGCAGTGGAGGACAGAACCATTCACCCCTCCACTTT. Translation gives CASSGGQNHSPLHF.

The chain uses TRBV14 and TRBJ1-1; D is unresolved. The CDR3 is made up of 12 amino acids. Trimming took off 1 base at V and 5 bases at J, with 5 bases between the two ends. Germline CDR1 is SGHDN and CDR2 is FVKESK. The CDR3 nucleotides read TGTGCCAGCAGCCAAGTTCGTACTGAAGCTTTCTTT. It is translated as CASSQVRTEAFF.

This clone appeared a single time. The genes are TRBV3-1 (or the pseudogene TRBV3-2) and TRBJ2-2; 8 bases match TRBD1. The V gene end was trimmed by 7 bases and the J gene end by 8 bases; junction bases not matched to a gene: 18. The CDR3 runs 17 residues. Per the germline V gene, CDR1 is LGHDT and CDR2 is YNNKEL (reference sequence). The CDR3 region is CASTQALDREESGELFF. The DNA for the CDR3 is TGTGCCAGCACCCAGGCCCTGGACAGGGAAGAGTCAGGGGAGCTGTTTTTT.

The J gene is TRBJ1-1, the V gene TRBV3-1 (or the pseudogene TRBV3-2); D ambiguous. Germline CDR1 reads LGHDT; CDR2 reads YNNKEL (reference sequence). With 5 bases removed from V and 1 base from J, the gap between germline ends came to 11 bases. The CDR3 is 14 residues long. The CDR3 spells CASSFLGGNTEAFF. CDR3 in DNA: TGTGCCAGCAGCTTCCTGGGAGGGAACACTGAAGCTTTCTTT.

This clone appeared a few times. The V gene is TRBV6-5, the J gene TRBJ1-2; D remains ambiguous. This CDR3 is built from 12 residues. V gave up 5 bases and J gave up 5 bases, with 9 bases separating them. Germline V gene lookup returns CDR1 MNHEY and CDR2 SVGAGI. The CDR3 loop is CASSPDWYGYTF. The CDR3 coding sequence is TGTGCCAGCAGTCCCGACTGGTATGGCTACACCTTC.

This clone appeared a few times. V gene TRBV6-1 combines with J gene TRBJ1-2, with TRBD1 identical over 7 bases. The J segment lost 3 bases and the V segment lost 3 bases, leaving 10 bases of the junction unmatched. Looked up from germline, CDR1 is MNHNS and CDR2 is SASEGT. This CDR3 spans 16 amino acids. The CDR3 DNA reads as TGTGCCAGCAGTGATACAGGGGTTCCGTTTGACTATGGCTACACCTTC. As protein: CASSDTGVPFDYGYTF.

The sample holds one count of this clone. In DNA, the CDR3 is TGCGCCAGCAGCCGGTTGACAGGGGGCGGGAATCAGCCCCAGCATTTT. This gives the protein CASSRLTGGGNQPQHF. This chain links TRBV4-1 with TRBJ1-5; TRBD1 agrees at 10 bases. CDR1 and CDR2 from the germline V gene are MGHRA and YSYEKL. The CDR3 spans 16 residues. With V trimmed by 4 bases and J by 4 bases, 7 bases remained unmatched.

The gene calls are TRBV9 and TRBJ1-6; D not certain. Germline CDR1 is SGDLS and CDR2 is YYNGEE. Trimming cost V 0 bases and J 9 bases, with 7 bases left between them. This CDR3 is 13 amino acids long. The CDR3 bases are TGTGCCAGCAGCGTAGAGGAGGGTTCACCCCTCCACTTT. This gives the protein CASSVEEGSPLHF.

The J gene is TRBJ2-7, the V gene TRBV7-9; a weak D match, TRBD1 (6 bases). This CDR3 contains 13 residues. Germline V lookup: CDR1 SEHNR, CDR2 FQNEAQ (reference sequence). V gave up 5 bases and J gave up 7 bases, with 15 bases separating them. The CDR3 DNA reads as TGTGCCAGCAGCCCACAGGGTAGAGGAGAGCAGTACGTC. The encoded protein is CASSPQGRGEQYV.

Only a few counts were recorded for this clone. V usage is TRBV28 and J usage is TRBJ1-6; 8 nucleotides agree with TRBD1. The V segment lost 4 bases and the J segment 14 bases; nucleotides outside the gene matches: 16. CDR1 is MDHEN and CDR2 is SYDVKM in the germline V gene. This CDR3 has 16 amino acids. The CDR3 nucleotides are TGTGCCAGCAGTTCACCACGACAGGGGCCTCTTTTGGCCCTCCACTTT. Its protein is CASSSPRQGPLLALHF.